This TCR beta chain is drawn from a study of T cell changes during pregnancy in multiple sclerosis. This CDR3 has 14 amino acids. Germline V gene lookup returns CDR1 SEHNR and CDR2 FQNEAQ (reference sequence). The V gene lost 5 bases and the J gene lost 5 bases, with 16 bases spanning the gap. The assay was immunoSEQ multiplex PCR, and TCRdb's table has in-frame clones only and misses some. The sample carries tens of thousands of clones, 94% recorded once. The sequenced sample was CD4+ T cells from peripheral blood mononuclear cells, obtained in the second trimester of pregnancy. The V and J genes are TRBV7-9 and TRBJ2-7; D is perhaps TRBD2 (7 bases). This TCR was recovered from a female donor with multiple sclerosis, enrolled in a pregnancy study. The CDR3 sequence is CASSHEGGVHEQYF. The CDR3 nucleotides are TGTGCCAGCAGCCATGAAGGGGGGGTCCACGAGCAGTACTTC.